The following is a TCR beta chain sequence with its context. Its antigen remains unidentified. Germline V gene lookup returns CDR1 WSHSY and CDR2 SAAADI. This CDR3 is built from 16 residues. Trimming took 6 bases from V and 0 from J, leaving 15 bases between them. TCRdb's table, derived via immunoSEQ multiplex PCR, lists solely in-frame clones and lacks some. The sample has tens of thousands of clones, about 83% seen once. The data were obtained in a study of Ad26.COV2.S vaccination and SARS-CoV-2 variants. Study conclusions and caveats: The placebo group had lower spike-specific TCR breadth than the vaccine recipients did. Vaccinees reportedly had broad spike-specific CD8+ and CD4+ T cell responses.

The chain links TRBV10-2 to TRBJ1-3; possibly TRBD1 for D (5 bases). The sequence was obtained from a human donor who had recovered from COVID-19. Sequencing was performed on peripheral blood, taken after recovery from COVID-19. The CDR3 DNA follows: TGCGCCAGCAGCCCTGGACGGACAAGCTCTGGAAACACCATATATTTT. This codes for CASSPGRTSSGNTIYF.